Each of the 9 T cell receptor beta chains below was sequenced from the same sample in a study of human T cells and chemical hapten exposure. TCRdb re-analysed the RACE reads in MiXCR, keeping a single row per CDR3 protein. The sample consists of approximately 260,000 distinct CDR3 sequences, over 7.5% of them appearing once. Time point of the sample: pre-sensitization, week 0. Treatment reported: therapeutic diphenylcyclopropenone sensitization with weekly scalp DPC. The source material was whole blood, sampled in connection with sensitization to the hapten diphenylcyclopropenone (DPC). These receptors were taken from a man between 18 and 35 years old with alopecia areata. Some clones in this sample may be carry-over from other donors' samples.

This clonotype was counted a few times. The chain employs TRBV15 and TRBJ2-4; 7 nucleotides match TRBD2. Unmatched junction bases numbered 0, after V lost 1 base and J lost 6 bases. Germline V gene sequence: CDR1 LNHNV, CDR2 YYDKDF (reference sequence). This CDR3 has 13 residues. CDR3 DNA: TGTGCCACCAGCAGAGGACTAGCAAACATTCAGTACTTC. Protein sequence: CATSRGLANIQYF.

The chain carries TRBV11-2 and TRBJ2-1; 11 bases are a match to TRBD2. The V gene end was trimmed by 5 bases and the J gene end by 0 bases; junction bases not matched to a gene: 15. The germline CDR1 and CDR2 sequences are SGHAT and FQNNGV. This CDR3 region has 20 residues. DNA of the CDR3: TGTGCCAGCAGCCCGCGTCTAGCGGGGGGCCCTCCGAGCTCCTACAATGAGCAGTTCTTC. Amino acids: CASSPRLAGGPPSSYNEQFF.

The chain recombines TRBV6-2 or TRBV6-3 with TRBJ2-5, with 8 nucleotides matching TRBD2. The CDR3 spans 16 residues. The trim removed 4 bases at V and 0 bases at J, leaving 7 bases unmatched. Germline V gives CDR1 MNHEY, CDR2 SVGEGT. CDR3: CASSLREGRYQETQYF. The CDR3 DNA follows: TGTGCCAGCAGTTTACGGGAGGGGAGGTACCAAGAGACCCAGTACTTC.

In its sample, this clonotype was seen a few times. The rearrangement joins TRBV27 to TRBJ1-4; D gene ambiguous. V lost 6 bases, J lost 6 bases, and 11 bases lay in between. CDR3 length: 13 residues. Germline CDR1 is MNHEY and CDR2 is SMNVEV (reference sequence). The CDR3 DNA follows: TGTGCCAGCAGGCGCTACGTCGATGAAAAACTGTTTTTT. The encoded protein is CASRRYVDEKLFF. Supplemented by reference TRBV27 and TRBJ1-4, the full variable domain reads EAQVTQNPRYLITVTGKKLTVTCSQNMNHEYMSWYRQDPGLGLRQIYYSMNVEVTDKGDVPEGYKVSRKEKRNFPLILESPSPNQTSLYFCASRRYVDEKLFFGSGTQLSVL.

V and J are TRBV4-1 and TRBJ1-6; possibly TRBD1 for D (6 bases). Trimming left V 0 bases short and J 9 bases short, with 15 bases between. The germline V gene has CDR1 MGHRA and CDR2 YSYEKL. This CDR3 has 16 residues. The CDR3 loop is CASSQEVAGVASPLHF. The CDR3 DNA reads as TGCGCCAGCAGCCAAGAGGTAGCAGGGGTCGCTTCACCCCTCCACTTT.

DNA of the CDR3: TGTGCCAGCAGTCACCTGACAGGCTACGAGCAGTACGTC. Encoded protein: CASSHLTGYEQYV. The rearrangement links TRBV6-2 or TRBV6-3 to TRBJ2-7, with D perhaps matching TRBD1 (6 bases). The CDR3 has 13 amino acids. Trimming took 5 bases from V and 3 from J, leaving 11 bases between them. CDR1 is MNHEY and CDR2 is SVGEGT in the germline V gene.

This clonotype was detected a few times. The chain uses TRBV5-1 and TRBJ2-5; D unclear. Germline V lookup: CDR1 SGHRS, CDR2 YFSETQ. V lost 2 bases and J 2 bases, leaving 13 bases between the germline ends. The CDR3 length is 15 residues. The CDR3 reads CASSFLRDTQETQYF. CDR3 nucleotide sequence: TGCGCCAGCAGCTTCCTGCGAGACACTCAAGAGACCCAGTACTTC.

The J gene is TRBJ1-6, the V gene TRBV5-6; D is perhaps TRBD1 (5 bases). This CDR3 has 17 amino acids. Trimming cost V 3 bases and J 0 bases, with 13 bases left between them. Germline V gives CDR1 SGHDT, CDR2 YYEEEE. CDR3 loop: CASSSPTESSYNSPLHF. CDR3 DNA: TGTGCCAGCAGCTCCCCGACAGAAAGCTCCTATAATTCACCCCTCCACTTT.

The chain carries TRBV9 and TRBJ1-6; 7 bases fit TRBD1. The CDR3 covers 14 residues. Germline trimming cut 3 bases from V and 7 bases from J; bases unmatched to any gene: 4. Per the germline V gene, CDR1 is SGDLS and CDR2 is YYNGEE. CDR3 region: CASSGLTGNSPLHF. The CDR3 DNA reads TGTGCCAGCAGCGGATTGACAGGGAATTCACCCCTCCACTTT.